Below are 25 T cell receptor beta chains sequenced from a single sample in a study of cytomegalovirus exposure and HLA in healthy donors. Repertoires were generated with immunoSEQ multiplex PCR, while TCRdb's copy carries only in-frame clones and drops some. There are 150,000 to 200,000 clones in the sample; about four fifths occur only once, and roughly 7% lies in the top ten. The sequencing input was PBMCs. These receptors were taken from a man aged 18 to 30 in good health and CMV-seropositive.

The V and J genes are TRBV5-1 and TRBJ2-5, with 8 bases fitting TRBD1. The V gene's germline CDR1 is SGHRS and CDR2 YFSETQ. The J segment lost 5 bases and the V segment lost 4 bases, leaving 10 bases of the junction unmatched. The CDR3 totals 15 residues. For the CDR3, the DNA is TGCGCCAGCAGCCCACGGACAGGGCTGGCGGAGACCCAGTACTTC. Its translation is CASSPRTGLAETQYF.

The CDR3: CASSLGLNERGNEQFF. For the CDR3, the DNA is TGTGCCAGCAGTTTAGGTCTTAACGAAAGGGGAAATGAGCAGTTCTTC. The rearrangement links TRBV28 to TRBJ2-1; D may be TRBD1 (5 bases). V was cut by 2 bases and J by 7 bases, with 18 bases left in between. Germline V gene data show CDR1 as MDHEN and CDR2 as SYDVKM. The CDR3 consists of 16 residues.

This chain links TRBV4-1 with TRBJ2-7; TRBD2 is a possible D gene (7 bases). Germline V gene sequence: CDR1 MGHRA, CDR2 YSYEKL. Trimming removed 4 bases from V and 2 bases from J, with 21 bases in between. The CDR3 is made up of 17 amino acids. CDR3 residues: CASSRQGWGGDTYEQYF. DNA of the CDR3: TGCGCCAGCAGCCGGCAGGGGTGGGGGGGCGATACCTACGAGCAGTACTTC.

This clone was detected a few times. V and J are TRBV5-4 and TRBJ2-5; D is undetermined. The V gene's germline CDR1 is SGHNT and CDR2 YYREEE (reference sequence). The CDR3 has 13 residues. Trimming stripped 4 bases from V and 5 bases from J, with 12 bases between. The CDR3 DNA reads TGTGCCAGCAGCCGGCTAGACCGGGAGACCCAGTACTTC. As protein: CASSRLDRETQYF.

This chain uses TRBV2 with TRBJ2-7, with unresolved D. V lost 7 bases to trimming and J lost 2 bases, with 6 bases between them. This CDR3 region has 11 residues. CDR1 SNHLY and CDR2 FYNNEI come from the germline V gene. Here the CDR3 DNA reads TGTGCCAGCACCCCAGCCTACGAGCAGTACTTC. Its translation is CASTPAYEQYF.

The J gene is TRBJ2-7, the V gene TRBV4-3; TRBD2 might be the D (6 bases). This CDR3 is 14 amino acids long. V gave up 0 bases and J gave up 2 bases, with 8 bases separating them. CDR1 is LGHNA and CDR2 is YSLEER in the germline V gene. Written as DNA, the CDR3 is TGCGCCAGCAGCCAAGATCCGGGGGCCTACGAGCAGTACTTC. This codes for CASSQDPGAYEQYF.

This clone has only a few counts. The rearrangement joins TRBV30 to TRBJ1-1; possibly TRBD1 for D (6 bases). Trimming cost V 4 bases and J 1 base, with 10 bases left between them. Germline V CDR1 and CDR2: GTSNPN, SVGIG (reference sequence). The CDR3 sequence is 13 residues long. CDR3 DNA: TGTGCCTGGACACAGGGCGGGAACACTGAAGCTTTCTTT. Translated, it gives CAWTQGGNTEAFF.

The V call is TRBV7-3, the J call TRBJ2-1; D is perhaps TRBD2 (6 bases). The CDR3 covers 13 residues. Trimming left V 4 bases short and J 11 bases short, with 15 bases between. CDR1 and CDR2 from the germline V gene are SGHTA and FQGTGA. CDR3 DNA: TGTGCCAGCAGCTCGATTAGCCGGGAGAAGCAGTTCTTC. This sequence encodes CASSSISREKQFF.

The rearrangement uses TRBV28 and TRBJ2-7; maybe TRBD2 (6 bases). This CDR3 has 13 amino acids. Germline V gene lookup returns CDR1 MDHEN and CDR2 SYDVKM. The V end was cut by 2 bases, the J end by 2 bases, with 7 bases between. CDR3 sequence: CASSLPGAYEQYF. The CDR3 coding sequence is TGTGCCAGCAGTTTACCGGGGGCCTACGAGCAGTACTTC.

The CDR3: CASSLSGTGYEKLFF. The CDR3 coding sequence is TGTGCCAGCAGTTTATCCGGGACAGGTTATGAAAAACTGTTTTTT. This sequence joins TRBV27 and TRBJ1-4, with TRBD1 identical over 8 bases. This CDR3 comprises 15 residues. CDR1 is MNHEY, CDR2 SMNVEV, per germline (reference sequence). V trimming: 0 bases; J trimming: 6 bases; junction bases outside the gene matches: 3. Filled out from reference TRBV27 and TRBJ1-4, the complete variable domain reads EAQVTQNPRYLITVTGKKLTVTCSQNMNHEYMSWYRQDPGLGLRQIYYSMNVEVTDKGDVPEGYKVSRKEKRNFPLILESPSPNQTSLYFCASSLSGTGYEKLFFGSGTQLSVL.

The J gene is TRBJ2-7, the V gene TRBV7-8; 10 bases map to TRBD1. J was trimmed by 2 bases and V by 1 base; bases with no gene match: 2. This CDR3 spans 15 amino acids. The V gene's germline CDR1 is SGHVS and CDR2 FQNEAQ. The CDR3 DNA follows: TGTGCCAGCAGCTTAGGGGACAGGGGTCCCTACGAGCAGTACTTC. It encodes CASSLGDRGPYEQYF.

The V and J genes are TRBV5-1 and TRBJ2-7; 8 nucleotides match TRBD1. This CDR3 is built from 14 residues. Trimming removed 2 bases from V and 5 bases from J; junction bases left unmatched: 6. Germline CDR1 reads SGHRS; CDR2 reads YFSETQ. The DNA for the CDR3 is TGCGCCAGCAGCTTCCGGACAGGGAGCGACGAGCAGTACTTC. It yields the protein CASSFRTGSDEQYF.

This sequence joins TRBV7-9 and TRBJ2-2, with TRBD1 matching 9 bases. Germline V CDR1 and CDR2: SEHNR, FQNEAQ (reference sequence). There are 16 residues in the CDR3. This CDR3 is CGEGTGKSIDTGELFF. The CDR3, as DNA: TGTGGAGAGGGGACAGGGAAAAGTATCGACACCGGGGAGCTGTTTTTT.

This clone has more than one count but fewer than ten. The CDR3 DNA sequence: TGTGCCAGCAGCCCGGACAGGGCTGTCTGGAATGAGGAAAAACTGTTTTTT. Translation gives CASSPDRAVWNEEKLFF. This sequence joins TRBV5-8 and TRBJ1-4; TRBD1 agrees at 8 bases. The germline gives CDR1 SGHTS, CDR2 YDEGEE. Trimming at V came to 4 bases and at J to 8 bases, leaving 16 bases not matched to a gene. The CDR3 contains 17 residues.

The chain is built from TRBV7-2 and TRBJ2-5; D possibly corresponds to TRBD1 (5 bases). Germline V CDR1 and CDR2: SGHTA, FQGNSA. V was trimmed by 5 bases and J by 4 bases, leaving 17 bases between them. CDR3 length: 15 residues. The CDR3 DNA sequence: TGTGCCAGCAGCCCGGGTGGCAGGGCGAGAGAGACCCAGTACTTC. Encoded protein: CASSPGGRARETQYF. Full variable domain (missing parts from reference TRBV7-2 and TRBJ2-5): GAGVSQSPSNKVTEKGKDVELRCDPISGHTALYWYRQSLGQGLEFLIYFQGNSAPDKSGLPSDRFSAERTGGSVSTLTIQRTQQEDSAVYLCASSPGGRARETQYFGPGTRLLVL.

This chain uses TRBV19 with TRBJ1-1; 7 positions match TRBD1. CDR1 is LNHDA, CDR2 SQIVND, per germline (reference sequence). The length of the CDR3 is 13 residues. With 10 bases clipped from V and 1 base from J, the junction kept 6 bases outside the gene matches. This chain's CDR3 is CAISGTANTEAFF. In nucleotides, the CDR3 is TGTGCCATTTCCGGGACAGCGAACACTGAAGCTTTCTTT.

The gene calls are TRBV18 and TRBJ2-5, with a weak D call TRBD2 (5 bases). The CDR3 is made up of 14 amino acids. Trimming removed 3 bases at V and 1 base at J, with 9 bases between. Per germline, CDR1 KGHSH and CDR2 LQKENI. The CDR3 spells CASSPDGGQETQYF. DNA for the CDR3: TGTGCCAGCTCACCCGACGGAGGCCAAGAGACCCAGTACTTC.

The CDR3 here is CATSSSAASGSLRFAKNIQYF. CDR3 coding DNA: TGTGCCACCAGCAGTTCGGCGGCTAGCGGGAGCTTACGATTCGCCAAAAACATTCAGTACTTC. The rearrangement links TRBV15 to TRBJ2-4; 10 bases are a match to TRBD2. J lost 1 base, V lost 3 bases, and 18 bases had no gene match. The germline V gene encodes CDR1 LNHNV and CDR2 YYDKDF (reference sequence). This CDR3 comprises 21 residues. Looking up the rest from reference TRBV15 and TRBJ2-4 gives the full variable domain: DAMVIQNPRYQVTQFGKPVTLSCSQTLNHNVMYWYQQKSSQAPKLLFHYYDKDFNNEADTPDNFQSRRPNTSFCFLDIRSPGLGDTAMYLCATSSSAASGSLRFAKNIQYFGAGTRLSVL.

This chain joins TRBV5-1 and TRBJ2-5; tentative D call: TRBD2 (6 bases). The CDR3 runs to 16 residues. Trimming cost V 0 bases and J 4 bases, with 16 bases left between them. Germline-derived CDR1 and CDR2 are SGHRS and YFSETQ. For the CDR3, the DNA is TGCGCCAGCAGCTTGGCTCTAGCTGCCGGGGGAGAGACCCAGTACTTC. Its translation is CASSLALAAGGETQYF.

This chain links TRBV18 with TRBJ1-2; 8 bases are shared with TRBD1. Germline V lookup: CDR1 KGHSH, CDR2 LQKENI. V lost 3 bases to trimming and J lost 3 bases; unmatched junction nucleotides: 0. The CDR3 covers 13 residues. In DNA form, the CDR3 reads TGTGCCAGCTCACCGGACAGGGACTATGGCTACACCTTC. Translating it yields CASSPDRDYGYTF. Variable domain in full (rest from reference TRBV18 and TRBJ1-2): NAGVMQNPRHLVRRRGQEARLRCSPMKGHSHVYWYRQLPEEGLKFMVYLQKENIIDESGMPKERFSAEFPKEGPSILRIQQVVRGDSAAYFCASSPDRDYGYTFGSGTRLTVV.

The genes are TRBV7-3 and TRBJ2-1; 7 nucleotides align to TRBD2. Trimming took 5 bases from V and 2 from J; bases not matched to a gene: 15. The germline V gene encodes CDR1 SGHTA and CDR2 FQGTGA. This CDR3 contains 18 residues. The DNA of the CDR3 is TGTGCCAGCAGCCTTCCGAATGGGGGAGGGCTCACCTACAATGAGCAGTTCTTC. The encoded protein is CASSLPNGGGLTYNEQFF.

The chain has TRBV5-1 and TRBJ2-1; TRBD2 is a possible D gene (7 bases). Trimming took 2 bases from V and 8 from J, leaving 17 bases between them. This CDR3 is built from 15 residues. CDR1 and CDR2 (germline): SGHRS, YFSETQ. The CDR3 DNA reads TGCGCCAGCAGCTTCGGAGCGGGACATTCGGATGAGCAGTTCTTC. Translating gives CASSFGAGHSDEQFF.

The chain links TRBV19 to TRBJ2-1, with 12 bases that match TRBD1. The germline V gene encodes CDR1 LNHDA and CDR2 SQIVND (reference sequence). The CDR3 runs to 14 residues. Trimming cost V 5 bases and J 9 bases; bases outside gene matches: 5. The CDR3 here is CASSWGQGASEQFF. The CDR3 DNA is TGTGCCAGTAGTTGGGGACAGGGGGCAAGTGAGCAGTTCTTC.

The V and J genes are TRBV18 and TRBJ2-1; 13 bases align to TRBD2. The germline CDR1 and CDR2 sequences are KGHSH and LQKENI. CDR3 size: 19 residues. V lost 4 bases, J lost 0 bases, and 9 bases stayed unmatched. The CDR3, as DNA: TGTGCCAGCTCACGTGGGACTAGCGGGATGGGTCCCTCCTACAATGAGCAGTTCTTC. Translation gives CASSRGTSGMGPSYNEQFF.

This sequence joins TRBV7-2 and TRBJ2-7; a possible D gene is TRBD2 (5 bases). Germline CDR1 reads SGHTA; CDR2 reads FQGNSA. V was pared by 2 bases and J by 3 bases, with 8 bases between. This CDR3 has 13 residues. The CDR3 DNA reads TGTGCCAGCAGCTTACGGGGTGGCTACGAGCAGTACTTC. Translating gives CASSLRGGYEQYF.